This T cell receptor beta chain was sequenced during a study of T cell repertoires in cytomegalovirus infection. In the study overall: HLA-C-restricted CMV epitopes, recently identified, and well-studied HLA-B-restricted ones were used by the study. CMV infection together with matching HLA type was indicated by public TCR beta signatures.

Via MiXCR, TCRdb re-called the reads, giving one row per CDR3 protein. Among about a million distinct CDR3 sequences listed, around 32% were seen once. Study outcomes and limitations: Clonotypes of TCR beta that were HLA-C-restricted and CMV-specific dominated the ex vivo response.

On this clonotype itself: The antigen remains undetermined.

This CDR3 is built from 13 residues. With 7 bases removed from V and 7 bases from J, the gap between germline ends came to 16 bases. The sequenced sample was cultured CD8+ T cells from PBMCs, obtained from culture after CMV antigen stimulation. This sequence joins TRBV12-3 or TRBV12-4 and TRBJ1-2; D might be TRBD1 (5 bases). The sequence derives from a human donor in good health (CMV status not recorded). Some clones in this sample may be carry-over from other donors' samples. The CDR3 region is CASTSGPGLGYTF. The CDR3 DNA sequence: TGTGCCAGCACCTCAGGCCCGGGGCTTGGCTACACCTTC.